The TCR beta chain described here comes from a study of blood T cells in healthy people across ages. Turning to the study itself: Through template switching, about one barcoded beta molecule was captured per two T cells, as measured in model experiments.

CDR1 and CDR2 (germline): SGHTA, FQGNSA. The CDR3 sequence is 13 residues long. V was pared by 5 bases and J by 2 bases, with 2 bases of the junction left unmatched. The authors ran a second PCR of about 6 to 12 cycles using a sample-barcoded 5' primer and a J-beta primer mix. TCRdb processed the 5' RACE reads anew with MiXCR; each CDR3 protein has one entry. The table has fewer than 1,000,000 distinct CDR3 sequences, roughly 46% seen once; the top ten hold about a sixth. This clonotype has a handful of counts. Its matching antigen is unknown. General study results and limits: The study found TCR beta diversity correlated strongly with naive T cell percentage. Unsorted PBMCs prevented conclusive naive versus antigen-experienced comparison.

This receptor was identified in an elderly man in good health. The chain carries TRBV7-2 and TRBJ2-7, with TRBD2 matching over 8 bases. The sequenced sample was blood. CDR3 nucleotides: TGTGCCAGCAGCAAAGCGGGGGCCTACGAGCAGTACTTC. Protein: CASSKAGAYEQYF.